The source of this T cell receptor (beta chain) is a study of cytomegalovirus exposure and HLA in healthy donors. Study results and caveats: In a later analysis, a missense DCLRE1C variant was linked to TCR beta V- and J-gene trimming. The authors judged a highly shared variant cluster likely a sequencing artifact. Most TCR sequences proved rare, with some public TCRs found in many donors.

With 60 Vbeta and 13 Jbeta primers, the PCR was carried out. Here immunoSEQ multiplex PCR was the method, and the copy in TCRdb shows in-frame clones only, minus some. The sample has 90,000 to 110,000 clones; approximately 69% are singletons. This clone showed up just a few times. Its antigen is still unknown. CDR1 is SGHRS, CDR2 YFSETQ, per germline. The CDR3 sequence is 13 residues long. V shed 0 bases and J shed 10 bases, with 13 bases lying between them. Sequencing was done on a sample of PBMCs. The gene calls are TRBV5-1 and TRBJ1-2; D is possibly TRBD1 (5 bases). The receptor's source is a man aged 25-40 years in good health and CMV-seronegative. The chain's CDR3 is CASSLGGGEVYTF. The CDR3 region has the DNA TGCGCCAGCAGCTTGGGCGGAGGGGAAGTCTACACCTTC.